This TCR beta chain is from a study of T cell responses to AZD1222 COVID-19 vaccine. Study-wide findings and caveats: Two doses of AZD1222 preceded a rise in Spike-specific TCR breadth and depth.

The assay was immunoSEQ multiplex PCR, and TCRdb's table has in-frame clones only and misses some. The data hold 100,000 or so clones, with more than 85% observed a single time. This clone was seen more than once but under ten times. Its antigen is as yet unknown. The ends lost 0 bases at V and 7 bases at J; junction bases unmatched: 8. Germline lookup yields CDR1 SGHRS and CDR2 YFSETQ. The length of the CDR3 is 15 residues. The chain is built from TRBV5-1 and TRBJ1-2; 8 bases agree with TRBD1. The sequence was obtained from an adult in good health. The sequences come from peripheral blood, collected on day 0 of AZD1222 vaccination. The DNA of the CDR3 is TGCGCCAGCAGCTTGGGACAGGGGTCTTTCGGTGGCTACACCTTC. It codes for CASSLGQGSFGGYTF.